This TCR beta chain came from a study of cytomegalovirus exposure and HLA in healthy donors. PCR primers comprised 60 Vbeta and 13 Jbeta primers. Assay used: immunoSEQ multiplex PCR; TCRdb lists only in-frame clones, some missing. Its listing shows about 200,000 clones. The CDR3 is 13 residues long. V gave up 1 base and J gave up 6 bases, with 7 bases separating them. From germline, CDR1 is MNHEY and CDR2 SMNVEV (reference sequence). Findings and caveats of the study: A later analysis found TCR association rates differed by HLA locus, highest for DRB1 and lowest for HLA-C.

Worth noting for this clone: Its specificity is unknown.

The origin of this receptor is a boy younger than 18 in good health and CMV-seronegative. The chain joins TRBV27 to TRBJ2-1; no firm D call. The sample comprised PBMCs. The CDR3 DNA follows: TGTGCCAGCAGTTTATACAGAATCAATGAGCAGTTCTTC. This translates into CASSLYRINEQFF.